This T cell receptor beta chain originates from a study of blood T cell repertoires in COVID-19. Across the whole study: The samples span acute and convalescent COVID-19 from the United States, Italy and Spain. In each case, the material was cDNA or gDNA derived from T cells, B-cell-depleted T cells, or PBMCs.

In the authors' methods: Amplification with reference gene primers provided the estimates of nucleated cell counts. The table came from immunoSEQ multiplex PCR; TCRdb's copy has only in-frame clones and leaves some out. The DNA gave D and trimming, while V, J and clone size come from that table. In the table there are about 200,000 clones, around 83% of which are singletons. CDR1 SEHNR and CDR2 FQNEAQ come from the germline V gene (reference sequence). Deletions cut 4 bases from V and 0 bases from J, with 13 bases between. This CDR3 has 15 amino acids. Sequencing input: peripheral blood. The rearrangement links TRBV7-9 to TRBJ2-7; a weak D match, TRBD1 (6 bases). The receptor's source is a human donor in a cohort sampled during active COVID-19. The CDR3 DNA sequence: TGTGCCAGCAGCTCGTTAGCAGGGGTCTCCTACGAGCAGTACTTC. Translation gives CASSSLAGVSYEQYF.